Following are 19 T cell receptor beta chains from one sample sequenced in a study of blood T cell repertoires in COVID-19. Generated by immunoSEQ multiplex PCR, the TCRdb table keeps only in-frame clones and is missing some. The sample lists around 300,000 clones, roughly 85% seen once, with 11% in the top ten. Sequencing used peripheral blood. The source is a woman in her 70s with acute or convalescent COVID-19.

This chain uses TRBV5-1 with TRBJ2-1, with 12 nucleotides matching TRBD1. Unmatched junction bases numbered 6, after V lost 5 bases and J lost 6 bases. CDR3 length: 15 amino acids. CDR1 is SGHRS and CDR2 is YFSETQ in the germline V gene. The CDR3 reads CASRRDRGQGNEQFF. The CDR3 DNA reads as TGCGCCAGCAGGAGGGACAGGGGGCAGGGCAATGAGCAGTTCTTC.

This chain uses TRBV6-5 with TRBJ2-5; tentative D call: TRBD1 (5 bases). CDR1 and CDR2 from the germline V gene are MNHEY and SVGAGI. The CDR3 covers 16 residues. Trimming took 4 bases from V and 4 from J, leaving 19 bases between them. The CDR3 coding sequence is TGTGCCAGCAGTTCAGGGCTGATTCTTATCCTAGAGACCCAGTACTTC. It translates to CASSSGLILILETQYF.

This rearrangement joins TRBV29-1 to TRBJ2-5, with a tentative D call TRBD1 (5 bases). The CDR3 is 13 amino acids. The germline V and J ends were trimmed by 6 bases and 4 bases, with 15 bases remaining between them. Germline V lookup: CDR1 SQVTM, CDR2 ANQGSEA. The DNA for the CDR3 is TGCAGCGTCTCAGGGAATTCGAGAGAGACCCAGTACTTC. The encoded protein is CSVSGNSRETQYF.

The rearrangement links TRBV7-2 to TRBJ2-7, with D tentatively TRBD1 (6 bases). The CDR3 covers 15 residues. The V end lost 0 bases, the J end lost 7 bases, and 16 bases lay between the germline ends. Germline V CDR1 and CDR2: SGHTA, FQGNSA. The CDR3 protein is CASSLAAIRTEEQYF. As DNA, the CDR3 is TGTGCCAGCAGCTTAGCCGCCATCAGGACAGAAGAGCAGTACTTC.

The DNA for the CDR3 is TGTGCCAGCAGCCGTTACTTCAGCGCAACTAATGAAAAACTGTTTTTT. Translation: CASSRYFSATNEKLFF. The genes are TRBV14 and TRBJ1-4; D unresolved. V lost 4 bases, J lost 0 bases, and 12 bases lay in between. Germline V gene sequence: CDR1 SGHDN, CDR2 FVKESK. The CDR3 runs to 16 residues.

The table lists this clone with a few counts. The genes are TRBV5-8 and TRBJ1-4; 7 positions match TRBD1. The CDR3 contains 13 residues. CDR1 is SGHTS and CDR2 is YDEGEE in the germline V gene. The trim removed 3 bases at V and 11 bases at J, leaving 7 bases unmatched. CDR3 DNA sequence: TGTGCCAGCAGCTCCACAGGGGCACGGAAACTGTTTTTT. As protein: CASSSTGARKLFF. Complete variable domain (other parts from reference TRBV5-8 and TRBJ1-4): EAGVTQSPTHLIKTRGQQATLRCSPISGHTSVYWYQQALGLGLQFLLWYDEGEERNRGNFPPRFSGRQFPNYSSELNVNALELEDSALYLCASSSTGARKLFFGSGTQLSVL.

The rearrangement links TRBV13 to TRBJ2-3; 10 bases map to TRBD2. The CDR3 is 14 amino acids. The junction had 1 base not matched to a gene; V was cut back by 6 bases and J by 1 base. Germline V CDR1 and CDR2: PRHDT, FYEKMQ (reference sequence). CDR3 DNA: TGTGCCAGCAGTAGCGGGGGGCGCACAGATACGCAGTATTTT. This codes for CASSSGGRTDTQYF. Supplemented by reference TRBV13 and TRBJ2-3, the full variable domain reads AAGVIQSPRHLIKEKRETATLKCYPIPRHDTVYWYQQGPGQDPQFLISFYEKMQSDKGSIPDRFSAQQFSDYHSELNMSSLELGDSALYFCASSSGGRTDTQYFGPGTRLTVL.

This clone was detected only once. The chain uses TRBV6-5 and TRBJ2-7; D perhaps matches TRBD1 (5 bases). Between the trimmed V and J ends, which lost 0 bases and 4 bases, there was a span of 7 bases. This CDR3 spans 13 amino acids. CDR1 and CDR2 (germline): MNHEY, SVGAGI. The CDR3 loop reads CASSYSTGYEQYF. The CDR3 nucleotides read TGTGCCAGCAGTTACTCAACAGGATACGAGCAGTACTTC.

This clone was recorded once. The chain uses TRBV7-9 and TRBJ2-4, with a weak D call TRBD1 (6 bases). Trimming left V 1 base short and J 3 bases short, with 16 bases between. Germline V gene lookup returns CDR1 SEHNR and CDR2 FQNEAQ (reference sequence). This CDR3 is 17 amino acids long. The DNA of the CDR3 is TGTGCCAGCAGCTTAGGCAGGCCAGGGGTAGGCAAAAACATTCAGTACTTC. Residues: CASSLGRPGVGKNIQYF.

V gene TRBV4-1 combines with J gene TRBJ1-1; 7 bases line up with TRBD1. The CDR3 is 15 residues long. Germline CDR1 MGHRA, CDR2 YSYEKL. The junction had 7 bases not matched to a gene; V was cut back by 1 base and J by 5 bases. The CDR3 DNA sequence: TGCGCCAGCAGCCAAGTCGCACAGGGGAATACTGAAGCTTTCTTT. It encodes CASSQVAQGNTEAFF.

The CDR3 sequence: CASGIGRMSEQYF. CDR3 DNA sequence: TGTGCCAGCGGTATAGGGAGAATGAGCGAGCAGTACTTC. V is TRBV7-2 and J is TRBJ2-7, with a possible D match to TRBD2 (5 bases). V was clipped by 8 bases and J by 6 bases, with 17 bases between them. The germline CDR1 and CDR2 sequences are SGHTA and FQGNSA. This CDR3 comprises 13 residues.

The chain joins TRBV6-1 to TRBJ1-4; the match to TRBD1 covers 7 bases. CDR3 length: 15 amino acids. Germline-derived CDR1 and CDR2 are MNHNS and SASEGT. The trim removed 2 bases at V and 8 bases at J, leaving 8 bases unmatched. In nucleotides, the CDR3 is TGTGCCAGCAGTGAAAGGAGGGGGCAACCGGAAAAACTGTTTTTT. The encoded protein is CASSERRGQPEKLFF.

The CDR3 DNA follows: TGTGCCAGCAGCATCTCCTATGGAAACACCATATATTTT. This codes for CASSISYGNTIYF. The chain has TRBV7-3 and TRBJ1-3; D remains ambiguous. CDR3 length equals 13 residues. Germline V CDR1 and CDR2: SGHTA, FQGTGA. Between the trimmed V and J ends, which lost 5 bases and 3 bases, there was a span of 8 bases.

This chain joins TRBV19 and TRBJ1-5; no clear D. The V end was cut by 5 bases, the J end by 12 bases, with 11 bases between. Per germline, CDR1 LNHDA and CDR2 SQIVND (reference sequence). The length of the CDR3 is 11 residues. The CDR3 region is CASSSGYGQHF. The DNA for the CDR3 is TGTGCCAGTAGTTCGGGGTACGGCCAGCATTTT. The variable domain in full, completed from reference TRBV19 and TRBJ1-5, reads DGGITQSPKYLFRKEGQNVTLSCEQNLNHDAMYWYRQDPGQGLRLIYYSQIVNDFQKGDIAEGYSVSREKKESFPLTVTSAQKNPTAFYLCASSSGYGQHFGDGTRLSIL.

CDR3 residues: CASSLSGLAGGQDTQYF. The CDR3 region has the DNA TGTGCCAGCAGCCTTTCGGGACTAGCGGGGGGGCAAGATACGCAGTATTTT. The chain combines TRBV3-1 (or the pseudogene TRBV3-2) with TRBJ2-3; 16 nucleotides line up with TRBD2. The CDR3 covers 17 residues. Germline V gene lookup returns CDR1 LGHDT and CDR2 YNNKEL (reference sequence). V was pared by 4 bases and J by 5 bases, with 6 bases of the junction left unmatched.

The chain is built from TRBV5-1 and TRBJ1-5; D is ambiguous. Trimming removed 0 bases at V and 4 bases at J, with 5 bases between. CDR3 length equals 13 residues. Looked up from germline, CDR1 is SGHRS and CDR2 is YFSETQ. The CDR3 coding sequence is TGCGCCAGCAGCTTGGGGCTGAATCAGCCCCAGCATTTT. Residues: CASSLGLNQPQHF.

This chain uses TRBV5-1 with TRBJ2-1, with 14 bases aligning to TRBD2. The CDR3 sequence is 13 residues long. Germline V lookup: CDR1 SGHRS, CDR2 YFSETQ. V trimming: 10 bases; J trimming: 8 bases; junction bases outside the gene matches: 5. The CDR3 sequence is CARLAGGSYEQFF. CDR3 nucleotides: TGCGCCCGACTAGCGGGGGGGAGCTATGAGCAGTTCTTC.

This clone turned up a few times. The chain couples TRBV6-5 to TRBJ1-1; D is unclear. V dropped 3 bases and J dropped 3 bases, with 11 bases sitting between them. CDR3 length equals 14 residues. Germline values: CDR1 MNHEY, CDR2 SVGAGI. In DNA, the CDR3 is TGTGCCAGCAGTTATAACGGGATGGACACTGAAGCTTTCTTT. It is translated as CASSYNGMDTEAFF.

The rearrangement uses TRBV11-1 and TRBJ2-1, with D perhaps TRBD1 (6 bases). V lost 4 bases to trimming and J lost 0 bases, with 10 bases between them. This CDR3 has 15 residues. CDR1 and CDR2 from the germline V gene are SGHAT and FQDESV (reference sequence). CDR3 bases: TGTGCCAGCAGCTCGGACAGCAACTCCTACAATGAGCAGTTCTTC. It encodes CASSSDSNSYNEQFF.